The sequence of this TCR beta chain was determined in a study of shared clonotypes between healthy human individuals. The CDR3 spans 17 residues. The V end lost 0 bases, the J end lost 3 bases, and 16 bases lay between the germline ends. Germline CDR1 reads ENHRY; CDR2 reads SYGVKD. Profiled with immunoSEQ multiplex PCR; TCRdb holds only in-frame clones, not every one. The profile covers millions of clones, with approximately 95% appearing a single time and 0.39% taken by the ten largest. This TCR came from a man between 18 and 35 years old in good health. Some clones in this sample may be carry-over from other donors' samples. Source material: naive CD4+ T cells from PBMCs. Noted subset: CD45RA+ positively selected. The chain carries TRBV10-3 and TRBJ2-3; the D gene is possibly TRBD2 (6 bases). In nucleotides, the CDR3 is TGTGCCATCAGTGAGTCAGGTGGCGGGGCGGGGACAGATACGCAGTATTTT. This translates into CAISESGGGAGTDTQYF.